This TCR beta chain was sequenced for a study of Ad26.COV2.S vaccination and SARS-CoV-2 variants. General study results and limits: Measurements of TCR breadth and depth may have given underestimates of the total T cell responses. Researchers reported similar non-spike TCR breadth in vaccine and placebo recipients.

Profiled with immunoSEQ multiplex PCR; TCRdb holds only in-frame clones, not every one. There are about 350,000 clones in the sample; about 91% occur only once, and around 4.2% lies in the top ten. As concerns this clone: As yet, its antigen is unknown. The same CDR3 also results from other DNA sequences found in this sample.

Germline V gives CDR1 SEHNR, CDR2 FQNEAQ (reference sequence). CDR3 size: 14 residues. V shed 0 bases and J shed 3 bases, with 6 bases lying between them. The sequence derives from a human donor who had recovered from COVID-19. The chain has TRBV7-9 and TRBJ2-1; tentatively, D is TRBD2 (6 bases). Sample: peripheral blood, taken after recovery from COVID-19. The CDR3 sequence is CASSLAGSYNEQFF. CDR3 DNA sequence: TGTGCCAGCAGCTTAGCCGGGAGCTACAATGAGCAGTTCTTC.